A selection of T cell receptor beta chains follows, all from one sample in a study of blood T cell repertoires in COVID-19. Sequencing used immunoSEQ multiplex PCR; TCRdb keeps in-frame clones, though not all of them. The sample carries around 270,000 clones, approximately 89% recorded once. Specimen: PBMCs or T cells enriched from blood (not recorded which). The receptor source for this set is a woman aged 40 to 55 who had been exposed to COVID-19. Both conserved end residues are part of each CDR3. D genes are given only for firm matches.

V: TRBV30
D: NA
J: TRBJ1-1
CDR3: CARRGGGYTEAFF

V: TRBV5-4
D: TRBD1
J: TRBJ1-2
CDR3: CASSFPDRGNGYTF

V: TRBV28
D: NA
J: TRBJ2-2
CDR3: CASSLSSSLLTGELFF

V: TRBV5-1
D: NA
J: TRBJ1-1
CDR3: CASSWGRNTEAFF

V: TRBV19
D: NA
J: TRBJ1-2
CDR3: CASSAYRLMTF

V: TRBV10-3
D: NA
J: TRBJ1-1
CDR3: CAISGTGNTEAFF

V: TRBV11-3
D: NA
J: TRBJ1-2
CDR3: CASSLGGGGYTF

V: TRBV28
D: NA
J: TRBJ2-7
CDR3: CASSDDGAGVF

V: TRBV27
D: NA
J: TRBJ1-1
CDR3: CASSLMGLGTEAFF

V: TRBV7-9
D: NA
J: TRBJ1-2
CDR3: CASTLTGGSVDGYTF

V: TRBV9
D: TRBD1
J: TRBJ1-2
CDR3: CASRTGGLANYGYTF

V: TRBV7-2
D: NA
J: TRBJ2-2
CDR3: CASSLSWTLANTGELFF

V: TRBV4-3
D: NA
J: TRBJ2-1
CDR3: CASSQDRGGYYNEQFF

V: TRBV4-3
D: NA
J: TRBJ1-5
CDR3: CASSQYRVEQPQHF

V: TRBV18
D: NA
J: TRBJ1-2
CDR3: CASSPPLISYGYTF

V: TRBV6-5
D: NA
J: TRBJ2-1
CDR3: CASTLYNEQFF

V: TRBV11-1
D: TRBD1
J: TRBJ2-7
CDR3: CASSPETGGGYEQYF

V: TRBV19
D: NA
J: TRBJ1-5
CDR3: CASSINPLGVIAAQHF

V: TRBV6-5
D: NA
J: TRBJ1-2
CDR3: CASRRTASNYGYTF

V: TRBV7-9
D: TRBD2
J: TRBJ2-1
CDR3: CASSGTSGSYEQFF

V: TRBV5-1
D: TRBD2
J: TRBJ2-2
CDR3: CASSLEAGLGFTGELFF

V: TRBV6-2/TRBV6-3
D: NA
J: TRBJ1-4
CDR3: CASRPRAGEFYEKLFF

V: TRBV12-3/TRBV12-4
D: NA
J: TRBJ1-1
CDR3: CASRLGGNTEAFF

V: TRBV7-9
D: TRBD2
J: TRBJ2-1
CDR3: CASSFVPSGNNEQFF

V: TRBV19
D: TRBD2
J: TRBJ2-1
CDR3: CASSRPLAGGKFF

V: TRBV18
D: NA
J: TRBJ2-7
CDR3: CASSPSRDTAYEQYF

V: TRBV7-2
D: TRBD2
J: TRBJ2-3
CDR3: CASSLAGTGRGGTDTQYF

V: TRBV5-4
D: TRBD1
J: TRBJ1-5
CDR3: CASSNRDRDQPQHF

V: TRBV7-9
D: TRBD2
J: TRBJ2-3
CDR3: CASSLTSGATDTQYF

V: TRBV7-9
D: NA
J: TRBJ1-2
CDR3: CASSLKVSGGYGYTF

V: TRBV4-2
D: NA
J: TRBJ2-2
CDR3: CASSQETSTNTGELFF

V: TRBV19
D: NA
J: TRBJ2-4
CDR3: CASSITHATDKNIQYF

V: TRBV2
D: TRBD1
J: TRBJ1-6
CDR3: CASNLQGFRSPLHF

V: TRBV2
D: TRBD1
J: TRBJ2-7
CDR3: CASRGRQGGEQYF

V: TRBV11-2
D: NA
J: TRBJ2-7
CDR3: CASSSDSYEQYF